This TCR beta chain was sequenced for a study of blood T cells in healthy people across ages. A J-beta primer mix and a sample-barcoded 5' primer were used in a second PCR of about 7 to 12 cycles. TCRdb called the 5' RACE reads again in MiXCR, with one record for every CDR3 protein. Among more than 650,000 distinct CDR3 sequences listed, around a quarter were seen once. Trimming left V 5 bases short and J 1 base short, with 12 bases between. CDR1 and CDR2 (germline): SEHNR, FQNEAQ (reference sequence). The CDR3 length is 15 residues. This sample also belongs to another study, concerning T cells of mothers and their children.

Sequenced material: blood. The V gene is TRBV7-9, the J gene TRBJ2-4, with D maybe TRBD1 (5 bases). The clonotype originates from a boy aged 5-17 years in good health. The CDR3 loop reads CASSPDSGAKNIQYF. The CDR3 nucleotides read TGTGCCAGCAGCCCCGATTCAGGGGCCAAAAACATTCAGTACTTC.